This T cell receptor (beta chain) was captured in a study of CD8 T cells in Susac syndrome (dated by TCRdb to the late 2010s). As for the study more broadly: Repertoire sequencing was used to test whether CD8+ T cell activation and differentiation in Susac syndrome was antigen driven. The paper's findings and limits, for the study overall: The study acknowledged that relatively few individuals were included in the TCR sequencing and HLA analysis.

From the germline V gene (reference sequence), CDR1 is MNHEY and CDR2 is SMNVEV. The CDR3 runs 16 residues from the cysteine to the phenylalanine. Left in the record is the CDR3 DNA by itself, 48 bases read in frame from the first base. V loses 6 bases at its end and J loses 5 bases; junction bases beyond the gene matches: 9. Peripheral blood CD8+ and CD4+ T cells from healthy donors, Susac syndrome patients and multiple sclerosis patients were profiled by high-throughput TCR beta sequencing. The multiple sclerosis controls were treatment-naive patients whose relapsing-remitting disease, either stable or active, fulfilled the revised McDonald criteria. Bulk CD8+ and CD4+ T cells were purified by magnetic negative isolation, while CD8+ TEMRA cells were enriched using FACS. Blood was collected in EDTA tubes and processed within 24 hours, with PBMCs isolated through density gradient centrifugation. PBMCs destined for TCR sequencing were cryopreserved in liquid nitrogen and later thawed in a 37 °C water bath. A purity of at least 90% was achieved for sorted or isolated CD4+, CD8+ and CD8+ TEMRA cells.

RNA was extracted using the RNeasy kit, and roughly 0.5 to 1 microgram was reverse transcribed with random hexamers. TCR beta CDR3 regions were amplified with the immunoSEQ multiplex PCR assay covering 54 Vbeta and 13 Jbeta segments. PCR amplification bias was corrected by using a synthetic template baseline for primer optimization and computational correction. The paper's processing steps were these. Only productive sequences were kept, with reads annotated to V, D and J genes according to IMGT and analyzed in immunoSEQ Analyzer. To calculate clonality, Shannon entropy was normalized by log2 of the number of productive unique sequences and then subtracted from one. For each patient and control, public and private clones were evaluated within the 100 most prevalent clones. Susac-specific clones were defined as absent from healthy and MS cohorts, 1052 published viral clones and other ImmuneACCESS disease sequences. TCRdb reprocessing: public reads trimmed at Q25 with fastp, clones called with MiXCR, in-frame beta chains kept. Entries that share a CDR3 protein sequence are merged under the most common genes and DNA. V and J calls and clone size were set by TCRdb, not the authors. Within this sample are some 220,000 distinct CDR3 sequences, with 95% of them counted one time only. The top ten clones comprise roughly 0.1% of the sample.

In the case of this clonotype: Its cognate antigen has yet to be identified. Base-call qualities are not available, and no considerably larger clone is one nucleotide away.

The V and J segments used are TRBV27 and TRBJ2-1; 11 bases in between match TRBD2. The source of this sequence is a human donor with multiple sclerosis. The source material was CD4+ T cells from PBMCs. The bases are TGTGCCAGCAGACGATTAGCGGGGGGGCCGGACAATGAGCAGTTCTTC. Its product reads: CASRRLAGGPDNEQFF.